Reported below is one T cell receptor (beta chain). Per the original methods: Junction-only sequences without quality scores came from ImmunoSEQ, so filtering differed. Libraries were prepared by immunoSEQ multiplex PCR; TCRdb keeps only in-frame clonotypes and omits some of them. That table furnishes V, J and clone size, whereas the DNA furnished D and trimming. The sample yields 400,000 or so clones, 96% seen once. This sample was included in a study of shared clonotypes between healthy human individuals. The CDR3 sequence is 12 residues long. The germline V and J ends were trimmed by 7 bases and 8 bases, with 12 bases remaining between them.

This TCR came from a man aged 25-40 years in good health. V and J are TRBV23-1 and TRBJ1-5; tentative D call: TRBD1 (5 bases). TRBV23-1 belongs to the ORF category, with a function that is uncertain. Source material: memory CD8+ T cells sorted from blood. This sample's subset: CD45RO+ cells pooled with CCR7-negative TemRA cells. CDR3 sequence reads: CASIASREPQHF. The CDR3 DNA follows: TGCGCCAGCATCGCCTCCAGGGAGCCCCAGCATTTT.